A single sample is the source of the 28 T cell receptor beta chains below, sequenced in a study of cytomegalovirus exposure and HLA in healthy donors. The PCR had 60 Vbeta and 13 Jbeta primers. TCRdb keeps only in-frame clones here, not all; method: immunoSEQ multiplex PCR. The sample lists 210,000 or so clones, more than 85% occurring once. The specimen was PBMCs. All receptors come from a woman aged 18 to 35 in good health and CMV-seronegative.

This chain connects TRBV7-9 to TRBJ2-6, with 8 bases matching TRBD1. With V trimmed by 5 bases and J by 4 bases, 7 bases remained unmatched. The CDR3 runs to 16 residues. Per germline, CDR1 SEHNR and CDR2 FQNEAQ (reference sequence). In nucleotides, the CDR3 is TGTGCCAGCAGCGAGTCAGGGGGCGCAGGGGCCAACGTCCTGACTTTC. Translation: CASSESGGAGANVLTF.

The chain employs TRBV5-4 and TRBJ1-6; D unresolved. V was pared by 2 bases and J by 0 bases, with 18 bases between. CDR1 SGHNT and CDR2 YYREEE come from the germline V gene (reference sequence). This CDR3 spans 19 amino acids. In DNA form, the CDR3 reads TGTGCCAGCAGCTTTGGACGTCGGTCACGGGGCTCCTATAATTCACCCCTCCACTTT. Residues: CASSFGRRSRGSYNSPLHF.

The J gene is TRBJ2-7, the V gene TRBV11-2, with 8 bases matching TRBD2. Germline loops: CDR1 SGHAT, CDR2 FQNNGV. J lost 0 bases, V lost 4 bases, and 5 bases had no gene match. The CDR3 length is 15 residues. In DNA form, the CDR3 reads TGTGCCAGCAGCTGGGGCAGCGGGAGCTCCTACGAGCAGTACTTC. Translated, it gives CASSWGSGSSYEQYF.

CDR3 nucleotide sequence: TGCGCCAGCAGCGCAACGGGAGGGCTAGGAGCCGGGGAGCTGTTTTTT. Protein product: CASSATGGLGAGELFF. This chain joins TRBV5-1 and TRBJ2-2, with TRBD2 identical over 8 bases. With 4 bases clipped from V and 6 bases from J, the junction kept 11 bases outside the gene matches. The CDR3 consists of 16 residues. Germline CDR1 and CDR2: SGHRS and YFSETQ.

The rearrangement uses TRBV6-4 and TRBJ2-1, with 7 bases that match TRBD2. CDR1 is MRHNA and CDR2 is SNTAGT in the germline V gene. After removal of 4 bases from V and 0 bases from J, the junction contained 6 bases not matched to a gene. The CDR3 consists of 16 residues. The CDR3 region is CASSAQERDSYNEQFF. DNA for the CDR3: TGTGCCAGCAGTGCCCAGGAGCGGGACTCCTACAATGAGCAGTTCTTC.

CDR3 amino acids: CASSPTRGTDTQYF. The CDR3 DNA reads TGTGCCAGCTCACCGACCCGAGGTACAGATACGCAGTATTTT. The rearrangement links TRBV18 to TRBJ2-3, with D uncertain. The CDR3 runs to 14 residues. CDR1 is KGHSH, CDR2 LQKENI, per germline. With 3 bases removed from V and 3 bases from J, the gap between germline ends came to 10 bases.

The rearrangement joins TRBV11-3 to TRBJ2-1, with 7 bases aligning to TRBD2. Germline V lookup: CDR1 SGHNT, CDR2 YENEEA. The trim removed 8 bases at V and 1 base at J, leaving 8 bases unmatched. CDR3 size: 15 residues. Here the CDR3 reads CASGLAGASYNEQFF. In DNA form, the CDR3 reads TGTGCCAGCGGTTTGGCGGGAGCGTCCTACAATGAGCAGTTCTTC.

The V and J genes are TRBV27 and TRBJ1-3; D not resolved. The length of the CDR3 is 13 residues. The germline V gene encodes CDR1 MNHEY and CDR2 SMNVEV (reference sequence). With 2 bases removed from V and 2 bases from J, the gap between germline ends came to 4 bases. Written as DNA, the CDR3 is TGTGCCAGCAGTTTACAGGCTGGAAACACCATATATTTT. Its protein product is CASSLQAGNTIYF.

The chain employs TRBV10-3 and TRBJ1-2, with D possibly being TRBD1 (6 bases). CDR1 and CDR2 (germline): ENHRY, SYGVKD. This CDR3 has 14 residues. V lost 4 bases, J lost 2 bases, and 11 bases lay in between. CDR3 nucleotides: TGTGCCATCAGTGTGGCAGGGGAAAACTATGGCTACACCTTC. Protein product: CAISVAGENYGYTF.

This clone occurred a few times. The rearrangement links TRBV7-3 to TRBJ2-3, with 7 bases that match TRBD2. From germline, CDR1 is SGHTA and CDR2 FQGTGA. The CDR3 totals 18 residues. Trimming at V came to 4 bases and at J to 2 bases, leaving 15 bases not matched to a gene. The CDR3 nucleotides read TGTGCCAGCAGCTCCCCTGCCGGGGGGTCCCAATACACAGATACGCAGTATTTT. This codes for CASSSPAGGSQYTDTQYF.

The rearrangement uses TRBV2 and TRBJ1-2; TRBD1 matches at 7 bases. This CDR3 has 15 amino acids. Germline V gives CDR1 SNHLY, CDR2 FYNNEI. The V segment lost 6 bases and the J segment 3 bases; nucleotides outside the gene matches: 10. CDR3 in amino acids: CASRTNRGRHYGYTF. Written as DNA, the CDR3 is TGTGCCAGCAGAACCAACAGGGGACGTCACTATGGCTACACCTTC.

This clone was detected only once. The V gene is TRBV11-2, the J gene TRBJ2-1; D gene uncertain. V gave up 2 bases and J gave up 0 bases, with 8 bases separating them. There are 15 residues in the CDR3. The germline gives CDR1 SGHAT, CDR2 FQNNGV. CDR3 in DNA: TGTGCCAGCAGCTTATATCGGAGCTCCTACAATGAGCAGTTCTTC. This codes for CASSLYRSSYNEQFF.

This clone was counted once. The CDR3 DNA follows: TGTGCCAGCAGTGATAGAGGACAGGGTGTAGGAAGTGGAAACACCATATATTTT. It specifies CASSDRGQGVGSGNTIYF. J is TRBJ1-3 and V is TRBV6-1; TRBD1 agrees at 8 bases. Germline V CDR1 and CDR2: MNHNS, SASEGT. The CDR3 is 18 amino acids. Unmatched junction bases numbered 13, after V lost 3 bases and J lost 3 bases.

CDR3 coding DNA: TGTGCCAGCAGCCACACCCTAGCGGGGAGAAGCACAGATACGCAGTATTTT. Its translation: CASSHTLAGRSTDTQYF. The chain couples TRBV4-2 to TRBJ2-3, with 9 bases aligning to TRBD2. CDR1 is LGHNA and CDR2 is YNFKEQ in the germline V gene. The CDR3 has 17 amino acids. The trim removed 3 bases at V and 0 bases at J, leaving 7 bases unmatched.

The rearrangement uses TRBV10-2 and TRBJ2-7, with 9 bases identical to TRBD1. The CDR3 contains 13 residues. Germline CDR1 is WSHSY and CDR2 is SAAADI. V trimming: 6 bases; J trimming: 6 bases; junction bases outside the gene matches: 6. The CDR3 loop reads CASSGTGGGEQYF. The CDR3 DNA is TGCGCCAGCAGCGGTACAGGGGGCGGCGAGCAGTACTTC.

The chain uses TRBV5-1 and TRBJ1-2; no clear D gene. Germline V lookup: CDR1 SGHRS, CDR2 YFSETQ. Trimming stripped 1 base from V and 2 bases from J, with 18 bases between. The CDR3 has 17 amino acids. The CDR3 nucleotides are TGCGCCAGCAGCTTGTTTTCGATTCCTGGGGAGAACTATGGCTACACCTTC. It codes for CASSLFSIPGENYGYTF.

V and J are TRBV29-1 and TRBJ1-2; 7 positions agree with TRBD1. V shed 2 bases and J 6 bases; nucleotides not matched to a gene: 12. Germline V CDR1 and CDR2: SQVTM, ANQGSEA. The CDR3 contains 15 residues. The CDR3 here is CSVERGVGTVNGYTF. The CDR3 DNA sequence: TGCAGCGTTGAAAGGGGAGTAGGGACAGTGAATGGCTACACCTTC.

The CDR3 sequence: CASSYSPDRGNQPQHF. The CDR3 coding sequence is TGTGCCAGCAGTTACTCACCGGACAGGGGCAATCAGCCCCAGCATTTT. V and J are TRBV6-6 and TRBJ1-5; 8 bases map to TRBD1. V was pared by 0 bases and J by 2 bases, with 3 bases of the junction left unmatched. Germline V gives CDR1 MNHNY, CDR2 SVGAGI (reference sequence). The CDR3 extends over 16 amino acids.

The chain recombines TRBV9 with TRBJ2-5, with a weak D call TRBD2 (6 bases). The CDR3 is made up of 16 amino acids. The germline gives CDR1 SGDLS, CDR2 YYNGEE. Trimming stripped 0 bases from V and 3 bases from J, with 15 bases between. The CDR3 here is CASSVGDRRGEETQYF. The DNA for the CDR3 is TGTGCCAGCAGCGTAGGAGATCGGCGGGGAGAAGAGACCCAGTACTTC.

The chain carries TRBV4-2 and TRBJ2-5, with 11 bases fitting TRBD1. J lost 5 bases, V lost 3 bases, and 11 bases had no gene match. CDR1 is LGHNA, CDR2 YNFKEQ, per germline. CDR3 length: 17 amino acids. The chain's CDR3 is CASSHTPGQGGWETQYF. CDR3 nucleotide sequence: TGTGCCAGCAGCCACACACCGGGACAGGGGGGCTGGGAGACCCAGTACTTC.

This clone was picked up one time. CDR3 residues: CASSLYEGVGTGELFF. The CDR3 nucleotides are TGCGCCAGCAGCTTGTACGAGGGCGTTGGCACCGGGGAGCTGTTTTTT. V is TRBV5-1 and J is TRBJ2-2, with a possible D match to TRBD2 (5 bases). V lost 1 base and J 4 bases, leaving 14 bases between the germline ends. Germline loops: CDR1 SGHRS, CDR2 YFSETQ. The CDR3 covers 16 residues.

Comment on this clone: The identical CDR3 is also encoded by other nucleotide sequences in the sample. The CDR3: CASSVGGGSYNEQFF. The CDR3 DNA follows: TGTGCCAGCAGCGTAGGCGGGGGATCCTACAATGAGCAGTTCTTC. The V gene is TRBV9, the J gene TRBJ2-1, with TRBD2 matching 7 bases. Germline V lookup: CDR1 SGDLS, CDR2 YYNGEE. The length of the CDR3 is 15 residues. Losses at the gene ends were 0 bases for V and 1 base for J; bases not matched to a gene: 1.

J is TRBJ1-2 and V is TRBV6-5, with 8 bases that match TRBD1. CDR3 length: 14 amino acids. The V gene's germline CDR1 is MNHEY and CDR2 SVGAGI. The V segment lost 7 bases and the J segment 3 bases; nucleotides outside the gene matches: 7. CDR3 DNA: TGTGCCAGCACCTCCGGGACAGGTTACTATGGCTACACCTTC. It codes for CASTSGTGYYGYTF.

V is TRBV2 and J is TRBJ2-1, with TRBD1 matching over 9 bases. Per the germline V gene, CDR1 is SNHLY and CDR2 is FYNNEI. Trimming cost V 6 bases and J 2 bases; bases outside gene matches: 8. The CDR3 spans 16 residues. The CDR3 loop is CASRLTGTGTYNEQFF. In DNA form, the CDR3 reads TGTGCCAGCAGACTGACCGGGACAGGGACCTACAATGAGCAGTTCTTC.

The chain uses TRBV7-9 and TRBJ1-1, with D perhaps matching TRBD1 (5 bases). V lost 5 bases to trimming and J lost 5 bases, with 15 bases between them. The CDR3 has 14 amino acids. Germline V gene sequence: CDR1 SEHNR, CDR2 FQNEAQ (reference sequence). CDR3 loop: CASSKYKGLTEAFF. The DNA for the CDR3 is TGTGCCAGCAGCAAGTATAAGGGGCTGACTGAAGCTTTCTTT.

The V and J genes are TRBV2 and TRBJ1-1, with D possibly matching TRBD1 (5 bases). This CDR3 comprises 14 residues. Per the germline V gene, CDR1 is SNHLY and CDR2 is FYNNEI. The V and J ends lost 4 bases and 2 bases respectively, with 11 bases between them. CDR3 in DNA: TGTGCCAGCAGTGGGGTTACAGGTAACACTGAAGCTTTCTTT. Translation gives CASSGVTGNTEAFF.

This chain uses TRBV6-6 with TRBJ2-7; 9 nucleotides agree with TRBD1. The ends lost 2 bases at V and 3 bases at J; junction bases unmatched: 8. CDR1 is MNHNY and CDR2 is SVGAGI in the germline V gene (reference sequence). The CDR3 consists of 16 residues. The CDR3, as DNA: TGTGCCAGCAGTTACCAGGGGACAGGGCTCCGCTACGAGCAGTACTTC. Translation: CASSYQGTGLRYEQYF.

The CDR3 region is CASSVGTGGQGYGYTF. In DNA, the CDR3 is TGTGCCAGCAGCGTTGGGACAGGGGGCCAGGGCTATGGCTACACCTTC. The chain is built from TRBV9 and TRBJ1-2; 12 bases agree with TRBD1. The germline V gene has CDR1 SGDLS and CDR2 YYNGEE. This CDR3 comprises 16 residues. J lost 4 bases, V lost 2 bases, and 6 bases had no gene match.